This TCR beta chain was sequenced for a study of T-cell memory formation after mild COVID-19. Germline V gene data show CDR1 as SGHNT and CDR2 as YENEEA. Trimming took 1 base from V and 2 from J, leaving 15 bases between them. The CDR3 has 17 residues. One entry per CDR3 protein results from TCRdb running MiXCR on the 5' RACE reads. Among about 40,000 distinct CDR3 sequences listed, 6% to 6.5% were seen once. The V call is TRBV11-3, the J call TRBJ2-4, with D possibly TRBD1 on 6 matching bases. This clonotype was sampled from an adult who had mild COVID-19 (a few samples of this study predate the infection). Cell type and time point are not known. Material for sequencing was PBMCs or a T cell subset sorted from them (not recorded which). CDR3 sequence reads: CASSLVGQGRSKNIQYF. CDR3 DNA: TGTGCCAGCAGCTTAGTTGGGCAGGGGCGATCCAAAAACATTCAGTACTTC. The variable domain in full, with the rest retrieved from reference TRBV11-3 and TRBJ2-4, is EAGVVQSPRYKIIEKKQPVAFWCNPISGHNTLYWYLQNLGQGPELLIRYENEEAVDDSQLPKDRFSAERLKGVDSTLKIQPAELGDSAVYLCASSLVGQGRSKNIQYFGAGTRLSVL.